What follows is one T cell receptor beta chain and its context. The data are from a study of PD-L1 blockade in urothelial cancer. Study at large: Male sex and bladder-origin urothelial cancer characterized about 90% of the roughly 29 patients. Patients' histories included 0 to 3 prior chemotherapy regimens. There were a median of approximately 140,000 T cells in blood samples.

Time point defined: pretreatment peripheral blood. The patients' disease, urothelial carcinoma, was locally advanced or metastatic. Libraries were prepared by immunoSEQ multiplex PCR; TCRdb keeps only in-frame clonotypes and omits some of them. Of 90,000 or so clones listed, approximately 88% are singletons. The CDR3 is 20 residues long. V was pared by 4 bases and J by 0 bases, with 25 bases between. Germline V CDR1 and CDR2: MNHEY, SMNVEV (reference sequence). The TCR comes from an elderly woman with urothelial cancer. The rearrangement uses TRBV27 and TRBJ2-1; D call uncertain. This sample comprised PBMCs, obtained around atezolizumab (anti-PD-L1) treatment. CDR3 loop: CASSSLPLSQLSPSYNEQFF. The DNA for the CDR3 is TGTGCCAGCAGTTCCCTTCCCCTTTCTCAACTAAGCCCCTCCTACAATGAGCAGTTCTTC.